These 15 T cell receptor beta chains originate from one sample sequenced in a study of T cells in Graves' hyperthyroidism and ophthalmopathy. The CDR3 regions of TCR beta were amplified from RNA transcripts. First-round RT-PCR with HTBI primers amplified the TCR CDR3 region. TCRdb re-analysed the multiplex PCR reads in MiXCR, keeping a single row per CDR3 protein. The table includes 300,000 to 400,000 distinct CDR3 sequences, 14% detected once. The sequenced sample was blood. The source of these receptors is a woman in her 30s with Graves' ophthalmopathy.

This clonotype turned up a few times. This chain connects TRBV11-3 to TRBJ2-5; TRBD2 matches 7 bases. Looked up from germline, CDR1 is SGHNT and CDR2 is YENEEA. V lost 1 base to trimming and J lost 3 bases; unmatched junction nucleotides: 2. The CDR3 contains 14 residues. The CDR3 loop is CASSLGLAEETQYF. CDR3 nucleotide sequence: TGTGCCAGCAGCTTAGGGCTAGCGGAAGAGACCCAGTACTTC.

The table lists this clonotype with many counts. This chain connects TRBV12-3 or TRBV12-4 to TRBJ1-2, with unresolved D. V lost 3 bases and J lost 3, with 14 bases in between. The CDR3 spans 15 residues. As DNA, the CDR3 is TGTGCCAGCAGTTTTCACTCGCCCACTTACTATGGCTACACCTTC. The encoded protein is CASSFHSPTYYGYTF.

This clonotype was seen many times. The V gene is TRBV27, the J gene TRBJ1-1; TRBD1 matches at 8 bases. CDR3 length equals 13 residues. In germline, CDR1 is MNHEY, CDR2 SMNVEV (reference sequence). The junction had 3 bases not matched to a gene; V was cut back by 9 bases and J by 0 bases. The CDR3 bases are TGTGCCAGTTCGGACAGGGTGAACACTGAAGCTTTCTTT. Its translation: CASSDRVNTEAFF.

In this sample, this clonotype turned up many times. CDR3 sequence: CASSPRGTTLTYEQYF. The DNA of the CDR3 is TGTGCCAGCAGCCCCCGTGGGACTACACTAACCTACGAGCAGTACTTC. The V call is TRBV9, the J call TRBJ2-7; 7 nucleotides line up with TRBD2. The CDR3 length is 16 residues. Germline CDR1 and CDR2: SGDLS and YYNGEE. V shed 4 bases and J 2 bases; nucleotides not matched to a gene: 12.

This clonotype was seen many times. The chain combines TRBV7-2 with TRBJ2-5, with TRBD1 matching 8 bases. The V and J ends lost 1 base and 3 bases, in that order; junction bases with no gene match: 7. The germline CDR1 and CDR2 sequences are SGHTA and FQGNSA. This CDR3 spans 16 amino acids. CDR3 amino acids: CASSLVGQGLKETQYF. The CDR3 DNA reads as TGTGCCAGCAGCTTAGTAGGACAGGGTTTAAAAGAGACCCAGTACTTC.

The chain links TRBV25-1 to TRBJ1-1; D not resolved. CDR1 is MGHDK, CDR2 SYGVNS, per germline. CDR3 size: 13 residues. The ends were cut back, 7 bases at V and 2 bases at J, with 11 bases in the middle. Here the CDR3 DNA reads TGTGCCAGCACAACTCTAGGTAACACTGAAGCTTTCTTT. Its translation is CASTTLGNTEAFF.

This clonotype was detected many times. This chain connects TRBV27 to TRBJ1-6; D is unclear. Germline V CDR1 and CDR2: MNHEY, SMNVEV (reference sequence). With 7 bases removed from V and 5 bases from J, the gap between germline ends came to 9 bases. The length of the CDR3 is 13 residues. Here the CDR3 DNA reads TGTGCCAGCACCCGGGCGGATAATTCACCCCTCCACTTT. This sequence encodes CASTRADNSPLHF.

This clonotype has at least ten counts. The gene calls are TRBV14 and TRBJ1-4; 11 bases line up with TRBD1. The ends lost 0 bases at V and 8 bases at J; junction bases unmatched: 5. There are 16 residues in the CDR3. Germline V gives CDR1 SGHDN, CDR2 FVKESK. This CDR3 reads CASSQDLGQGDEKLFF. The CDR3 DNA reads TGTGCCAGCAGCCAAGATTTGGGACAGGGGGACGAAAAACTGTTTTTT.

This clonotype was picked up many times. This chain connects TRBV20-1 to TRBJ2-5, with 8 bases lining up with TRBD2. After removal of 3 bases from V and 1 base from J, the junction contained 16 bases not matched to a gene. There are 18 residues in the CDR3. Per the germline V gene, CDR1 is DFQATT and CDR2 is SNEGSKA (reference sequence). As DNA, the CDR3 is TGCAGTGCTAGGTCTCTAGCGGGTGAGAGGAGGATCCAAGAGACCCAGTACTTC. It encodes CSARSLAGERRIQETQYF.

The sample holds many counts of this clonotype. This rearrangement joins TRBV12-3 or TRBV12-4 to TRBJ2-7; TRBD1 matches at 7 bases. V gave up 6 bases and J gave up 5 bases; unmatched junction bases: 13. This CDR3 region has 15 residues. The CDR3 sequence is CASSFGQVTGDEQYF. The CDR3 nucleotides read TGTGCCAGCAGCTTCGGACAGGTGACTGGCGACGAGCAGTACTTC.

The genes are TRBV11-2 and TRBJ1-6; D is uncertain. V was clipped by 1 base and J by 3 bases, with 10 bases between them. The germline CDR1 and CDR2 sequences are SGHAT and FQNNGV. This CDR3 comprises 16 residues. CDR3 sequence reads: CASSLVLAGYNSPLHF. In nucleotides, the CDR3 is TGTGCCAGCAGCTTAGTGCTGGCTGGCTATAATTCACCCCTCCACTTT. The variable domain in full, with the rest retrieved from reference TRBV11-2 and TRBJ1-6, is EAGVAQSPRYKIIEKRQSVAFWCNPISGHATLYWYQQILGQGPKLLIQFQNNGVVDDSQLPKDRFSAERLKGVDSTLKIQPAKLEDSAVYLCASSLVLAGYNSPLHFGNGTRLTVT.

This clonotype was recorded at least ten times. This sequence joins TRBV5-1 and TRBJ2-1, with 10 bases lining up with TRBD1. This CDR3 comprises 17 residues. CDR1 is SGHRS, CDR2 YFSETQ, per germline. J lost 9 bases, V lost 4 bases, and 16 bases had no gene match. The CDR3 region is CASSHGAWTGGFGEQFF. The DNA for the CDR3 is TGCGCCAGCAGCCATGGTGCATGGACAGGGGGGTTCGGTGAGCAGTTCTTC.

This clonotype was recorded many times. V is TRBV11-3 and J is TRBJ2-7; D might be TRBD1 or TRBD2, each matching 6 bases. Germline V gene data show CDR1 as SGHNT and CDR2 as YENEEA. The CDR3 runs to 17 residues. Trimming cost V 5 bases and J 3 bases, with 23 bases left between them. The CDR3 DNA is TGTGCCAGCAGCAGGGCCCGGTTGGGGGGCAGAAACTACGAGCAGTACTTC. Protein: CASSRARLGGRNYEQYF.

There are many counts of this clonotype. The gene calls are TRBV13 and TRBJ1-2, with unresolved D. V lost 3 bases to trimming and J lost 6 bases, with 11 bases between them. CDR1 and CDR2 from the germline V gene are PRHDT and FYEKMQ (reference sequence). The CDR3 runs to 13 residues. The CDR3 protein is CASSFESLNGYTF. The DNA of the CDR3 is TGTGCCAGCAGCTTTGAAAGCCTAAATGGCTACACCTTC. Variable domain in full (rest from reference TRBV13 and TRBJ1-2): AAGVIQSPRHLIKEKRETATLKCYPIPRHDTVYWYQQGPGQDPQFLISFYEKMQSDKGSIPDRFSAQQFSDYHSELNMSSLELGDSALYFCASSFESLNGYTFGSGTRLTVV.

For this clonotype: A much larger clone lies a single base off, so this may be a read error. For the CDR3, the DNA is TGCAGTGTTATCCCGGGACTAGCGATTTTCGATGAGCAGTACTTC. This gives the protein CSVIPGLAIFDEQYF. The chain uses TRBV20-1 and TRBJ2-7; TRBD2 aligns across 10 bases. With 7 bases clipped from V and 7 bases from J, the junction kept 16 bases outside the gene matches. The CDR3 loop spans 15 amino acids. Germline CDR1 DFQATT, CDR2 SNEGSKA (reference sequence).